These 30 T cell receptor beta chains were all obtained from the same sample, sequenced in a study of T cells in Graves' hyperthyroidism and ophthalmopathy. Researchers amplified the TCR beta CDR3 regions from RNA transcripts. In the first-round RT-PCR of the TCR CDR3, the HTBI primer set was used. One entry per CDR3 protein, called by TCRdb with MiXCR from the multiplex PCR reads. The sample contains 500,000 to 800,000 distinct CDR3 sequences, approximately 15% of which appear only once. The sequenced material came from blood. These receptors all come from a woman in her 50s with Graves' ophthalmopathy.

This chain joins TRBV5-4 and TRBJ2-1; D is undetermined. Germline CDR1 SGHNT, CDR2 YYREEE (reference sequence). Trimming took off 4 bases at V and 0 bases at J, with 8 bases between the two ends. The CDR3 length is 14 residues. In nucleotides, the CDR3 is TGTGCCAGCAGCAGTGACGACTCCTACAATGAGCAGTTCTTC. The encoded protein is CASSSDDSYNEQFF.

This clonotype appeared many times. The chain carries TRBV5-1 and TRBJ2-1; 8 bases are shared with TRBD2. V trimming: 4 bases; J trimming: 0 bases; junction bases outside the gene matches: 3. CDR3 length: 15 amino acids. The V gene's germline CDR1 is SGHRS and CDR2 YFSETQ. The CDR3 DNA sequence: TGCGCCAGCAGCACTAGCGGACTCTCCTACAATGAGCAGTTCTTC. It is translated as CASSTSGLSYNEQFF.

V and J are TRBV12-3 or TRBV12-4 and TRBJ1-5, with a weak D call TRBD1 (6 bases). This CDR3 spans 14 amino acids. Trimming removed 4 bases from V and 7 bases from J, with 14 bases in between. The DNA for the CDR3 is TGTGCCAGCAGTTCGGACAGATCCTACCAGCCCCAGCATTTT. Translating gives CASSSDRSYQPQHF.

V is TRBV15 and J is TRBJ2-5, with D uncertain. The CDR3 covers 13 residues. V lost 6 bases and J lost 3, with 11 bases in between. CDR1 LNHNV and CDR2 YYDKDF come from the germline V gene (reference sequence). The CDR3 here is CATSSGFKETQYF. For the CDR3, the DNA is TGTGCCACCAGTTCGGGCTTTAAAGAGACCCAGTACTTC.

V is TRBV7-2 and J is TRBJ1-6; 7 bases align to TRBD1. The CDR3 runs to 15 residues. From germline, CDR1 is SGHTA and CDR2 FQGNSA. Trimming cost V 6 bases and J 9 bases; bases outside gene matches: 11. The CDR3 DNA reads TGTGCCAGCAGACAAAACAGGGGTGAAGGTTCACCCCTCCACTTT. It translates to CASRQNRGEGSPLHF.

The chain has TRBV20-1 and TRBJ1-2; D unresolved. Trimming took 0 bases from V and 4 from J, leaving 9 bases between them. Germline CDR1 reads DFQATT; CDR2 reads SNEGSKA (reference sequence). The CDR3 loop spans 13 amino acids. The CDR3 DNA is TGCAGTGCTAGAGATCCCCGTTCCTATGGCTACACCTTC. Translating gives CSARDPRSYGYTF.

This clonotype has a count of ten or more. The CDR3 spells CASSLGGAVEAFF. The CDR3 DNA reads TGTGCCAGCAGCCTTGGGGGGGCCGTTGAAGCTTTCTTT. The V call is TRBV3-1, the J call TRBJ1-1; tentatively, D is TRBD1 (6 bases). Germline V gives CDR1 LGHDT, CDR2 YNNKEL (reference sequence). Trimming stripped 4 bases from V and 7 bases from J, with 13 bases between. The CDR3 length is 13 residues.

CDR3: CAWSGQVAQPQHF. The CDR3 DNA sequence: TGTGCCTGGAGTGGACAGGTAGCTCAGCCCCAGCATTTT. The V and J genes are TRBV30 and TRBJ1-5, with D perhaps matching TRBD1 (6 bases). CDR3 length: 13 residues. V was shortened by 1 base and J by 6 bases, with 10 bases between the two germline ends. CDR1 is GTSNPN, CDR2 SVGIG, per germline (reference sequence). The whole variable domain, filled in from reference TRBV30 and TRBJ1-5, reads SQTIHQWPATLVQPVGSPLSLECTVEGTSNPNLYWYRQAAGRGLQLLFYSVGIGQISSEVPQNLSASRPQDRQFILSSKKLLLSDSGFYLCAWSGQVAQPQHFGDGTRLSIL.

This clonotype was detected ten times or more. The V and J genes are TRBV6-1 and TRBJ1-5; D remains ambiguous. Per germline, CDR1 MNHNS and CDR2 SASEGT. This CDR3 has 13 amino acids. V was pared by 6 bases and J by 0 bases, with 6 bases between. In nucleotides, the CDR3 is TGTGCCAGCAGATTAGATAGCAATCAGCCCCAGCATTTT. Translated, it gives CASRLDSNQPQHF.

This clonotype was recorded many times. In DNA, the CDR3 is TGTGCCAGCAGTTACTCGAGAGTGTCGGTTTTGAACACTGAAGCTTTCTTT. It codes for CASSYSRVSVLNTEAFF. The chain links TRBV6-6 to TRBJ1-1; no definite D call. CDR1 and CDR2 (germline): MNHNY, SVGAGI (reference sequence). Trimming took 0 bases from V and 0 from J, leaving 14 bases between them. This CDR3 region has 17 residues.

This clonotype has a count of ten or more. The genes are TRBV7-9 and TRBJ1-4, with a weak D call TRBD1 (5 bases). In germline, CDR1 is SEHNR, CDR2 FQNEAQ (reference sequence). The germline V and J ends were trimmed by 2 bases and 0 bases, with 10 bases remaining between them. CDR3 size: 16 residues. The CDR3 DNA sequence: TGTGCCAGCAGCTTAACCCGAGGGGCAACTAATGAAAAACTGTTTTTT. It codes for CASSLTRGATNEKLFF.

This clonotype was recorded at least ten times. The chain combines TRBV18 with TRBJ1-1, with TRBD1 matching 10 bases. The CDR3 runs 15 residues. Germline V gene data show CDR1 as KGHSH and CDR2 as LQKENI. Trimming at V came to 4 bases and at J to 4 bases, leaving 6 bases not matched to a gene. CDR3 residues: CASSLKGQGSTEAFF. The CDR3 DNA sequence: TGTGCCAGCTCACTAAAGGGACAGGGGAGCACTGAAGCTTTCTTT.

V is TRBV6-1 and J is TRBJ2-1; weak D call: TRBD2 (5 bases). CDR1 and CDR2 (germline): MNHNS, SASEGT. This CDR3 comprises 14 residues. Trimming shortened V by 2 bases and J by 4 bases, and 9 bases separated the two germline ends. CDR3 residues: CASSEQDSYNEQFF. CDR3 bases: TGTGCCAGCAGTGAACAGGACTCTTACAATGAGCAGTTCTTC.

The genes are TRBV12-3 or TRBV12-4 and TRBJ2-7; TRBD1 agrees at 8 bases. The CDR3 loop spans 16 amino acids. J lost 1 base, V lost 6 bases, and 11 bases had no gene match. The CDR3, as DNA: TGTGCCAGCAGCTCCAGGGGGCAAGCCGGTTCCTACGAGCAGTACTTC. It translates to CASSSRGQAGSYEQYF.

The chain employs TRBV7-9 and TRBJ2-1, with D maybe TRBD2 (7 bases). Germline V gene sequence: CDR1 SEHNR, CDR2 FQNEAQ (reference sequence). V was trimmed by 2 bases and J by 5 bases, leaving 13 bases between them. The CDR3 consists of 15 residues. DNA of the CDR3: TGTGCCAGCAGCTTAAGGGGGGGGGGGAACAATGAGCAGTTCTTC. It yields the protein CASSLRGGGNNEQFF.

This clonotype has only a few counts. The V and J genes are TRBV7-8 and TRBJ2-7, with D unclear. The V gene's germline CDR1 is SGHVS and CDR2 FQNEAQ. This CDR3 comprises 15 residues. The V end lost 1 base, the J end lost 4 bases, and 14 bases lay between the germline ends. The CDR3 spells CASSLGRSARYEQYF. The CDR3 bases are TGTGCCAGCAGCTTAGGAAGGTCCGCGAGGTACGAGCAGTACTTC.

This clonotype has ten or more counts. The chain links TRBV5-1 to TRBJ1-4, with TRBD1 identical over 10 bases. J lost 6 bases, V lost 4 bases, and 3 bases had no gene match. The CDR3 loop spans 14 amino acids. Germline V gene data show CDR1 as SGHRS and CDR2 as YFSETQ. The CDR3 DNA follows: TGCGCCAGCAGCCACGGACAGGGGGATGAAAAACTGTTTTTT. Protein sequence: CASSHGQGDEKLFF.

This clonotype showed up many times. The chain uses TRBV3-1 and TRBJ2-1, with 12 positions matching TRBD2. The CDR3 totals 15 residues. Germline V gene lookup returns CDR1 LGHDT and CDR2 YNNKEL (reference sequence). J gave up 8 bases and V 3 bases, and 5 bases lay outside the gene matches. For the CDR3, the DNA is TGTGCCAGCAGCCATGGACTAGCGGGATCATATGAGCAGTTCTTC. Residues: CASSHGLAGSYEQFF.

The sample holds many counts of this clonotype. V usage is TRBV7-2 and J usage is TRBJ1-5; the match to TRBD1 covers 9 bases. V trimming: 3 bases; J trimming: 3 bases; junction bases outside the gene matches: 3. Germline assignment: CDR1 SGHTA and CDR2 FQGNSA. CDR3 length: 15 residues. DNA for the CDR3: TGTGCCAGCAGCTTGGGGACAGGGTTCAATCAGCCCCAGCATTTT. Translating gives CASSLGTGFNQPQHF.

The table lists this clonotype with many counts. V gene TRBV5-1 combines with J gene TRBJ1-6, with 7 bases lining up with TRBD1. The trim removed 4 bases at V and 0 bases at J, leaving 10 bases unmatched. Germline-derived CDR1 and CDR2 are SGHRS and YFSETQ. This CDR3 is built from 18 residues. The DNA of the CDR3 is TGCGCCAGCAGCCCTAGCGGGACAGAGAGCTCCTATAATTCACCCCTCCACTTT. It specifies CASSPSGTESSYNSPLHF.

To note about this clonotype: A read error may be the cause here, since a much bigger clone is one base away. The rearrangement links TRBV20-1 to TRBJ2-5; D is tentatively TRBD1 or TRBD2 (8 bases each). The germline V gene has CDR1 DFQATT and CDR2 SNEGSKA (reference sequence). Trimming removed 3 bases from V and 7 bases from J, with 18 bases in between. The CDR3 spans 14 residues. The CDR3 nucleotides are TGCAGTGCTAGTCGGCAGGGGGCGGGGGGGACCCAGTACTTC. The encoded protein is CSASRQGAGGTQYF.

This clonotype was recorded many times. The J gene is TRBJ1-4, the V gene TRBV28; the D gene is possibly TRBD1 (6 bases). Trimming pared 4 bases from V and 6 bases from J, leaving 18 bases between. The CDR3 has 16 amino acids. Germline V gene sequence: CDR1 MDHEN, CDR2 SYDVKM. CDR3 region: CASSSLRGPNYEKLFF. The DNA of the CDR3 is TGTGCCAGCAGTTCCCTCAGGGGCCCAAACTATGAAAAACTGTTTTTT.

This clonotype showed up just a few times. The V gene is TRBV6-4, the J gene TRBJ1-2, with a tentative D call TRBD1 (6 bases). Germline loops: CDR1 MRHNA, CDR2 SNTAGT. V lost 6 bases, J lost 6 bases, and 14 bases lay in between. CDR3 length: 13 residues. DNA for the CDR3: TGTGCCAGCAGACAGGGTCCGATGAATGGCTACACCTTC. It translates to CASRQGPMNGYTF.

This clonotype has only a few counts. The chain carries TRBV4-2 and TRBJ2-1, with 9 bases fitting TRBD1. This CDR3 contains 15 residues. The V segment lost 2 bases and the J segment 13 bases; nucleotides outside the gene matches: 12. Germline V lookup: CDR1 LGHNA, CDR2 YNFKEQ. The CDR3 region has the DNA TGTGCCAGCAGCCAACATACGGACAGGGGATTTGTACAGTTCTTC. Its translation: CASSQHTDRGFVQFF.

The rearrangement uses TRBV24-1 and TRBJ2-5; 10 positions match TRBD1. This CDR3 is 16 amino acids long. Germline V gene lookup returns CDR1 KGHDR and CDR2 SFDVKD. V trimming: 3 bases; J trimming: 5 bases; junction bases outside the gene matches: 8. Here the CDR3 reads CATSDRDRGDVETQYF. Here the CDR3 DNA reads TGTGCCACCAGTGATAGGGACAGGGGCGACGTGGAGACCCAGTACTTC.

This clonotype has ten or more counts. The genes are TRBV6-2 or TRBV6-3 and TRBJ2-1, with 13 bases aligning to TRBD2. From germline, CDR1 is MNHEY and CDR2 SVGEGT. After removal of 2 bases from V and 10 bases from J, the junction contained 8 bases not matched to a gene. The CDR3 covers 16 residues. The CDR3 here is CASSYTTSGRAGEQFF. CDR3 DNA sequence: TGTGCCAGCAGTTACACCACTAGCGGGAGGGCCGGAGAGCAGTTCTTC.

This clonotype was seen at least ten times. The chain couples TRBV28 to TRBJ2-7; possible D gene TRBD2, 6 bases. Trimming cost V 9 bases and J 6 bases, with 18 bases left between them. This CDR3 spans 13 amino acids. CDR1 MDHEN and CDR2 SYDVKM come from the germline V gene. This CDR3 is CASLLGQGGEQYF. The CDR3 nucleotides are TGTGCCAGTCTATTAGGGCAGGGAGGCGAGCAGTACTTC.

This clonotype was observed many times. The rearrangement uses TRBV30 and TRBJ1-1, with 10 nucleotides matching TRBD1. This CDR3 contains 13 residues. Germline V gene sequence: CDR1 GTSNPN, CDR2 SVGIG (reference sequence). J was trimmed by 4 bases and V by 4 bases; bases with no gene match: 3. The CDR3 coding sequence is TGTGCCTGGATTGGACAGGGGGTCACTGAAGCTTTCTTT. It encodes CAWIGQGVTEAFF.

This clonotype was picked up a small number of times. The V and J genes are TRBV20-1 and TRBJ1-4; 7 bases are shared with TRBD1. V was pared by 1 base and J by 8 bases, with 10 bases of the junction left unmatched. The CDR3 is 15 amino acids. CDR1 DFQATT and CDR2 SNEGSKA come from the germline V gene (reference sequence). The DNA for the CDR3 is TGCAGTGCTAGAGGGAGCCGACAGGGTAGCGAAAAACTGTTTTTT. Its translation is CSARGSRQGSEKLFF.

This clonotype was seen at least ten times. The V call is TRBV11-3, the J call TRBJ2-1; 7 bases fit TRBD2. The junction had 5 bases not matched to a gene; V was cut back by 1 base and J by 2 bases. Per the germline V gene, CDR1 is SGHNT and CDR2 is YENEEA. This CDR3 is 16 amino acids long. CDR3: CASSLGGGSPYNEQFF. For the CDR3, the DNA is TGTGCCAGCAGCTTAGGGGGGGGATCCCCCTACAATGAGCAGTTCTTC.